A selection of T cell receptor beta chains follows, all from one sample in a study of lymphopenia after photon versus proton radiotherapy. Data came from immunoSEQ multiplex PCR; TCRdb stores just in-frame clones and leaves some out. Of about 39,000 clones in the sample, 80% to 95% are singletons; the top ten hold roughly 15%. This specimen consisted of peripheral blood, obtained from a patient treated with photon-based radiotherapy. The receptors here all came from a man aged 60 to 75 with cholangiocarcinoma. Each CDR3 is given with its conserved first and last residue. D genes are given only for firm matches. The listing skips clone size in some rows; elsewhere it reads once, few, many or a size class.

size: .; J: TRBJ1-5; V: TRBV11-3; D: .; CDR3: CASSLNNQPQHF; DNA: TGTGCCAGCAGCTTAAACAATCAGCCCCAGCATTTT
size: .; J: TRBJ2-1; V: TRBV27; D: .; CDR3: CASRITGFGWNEQFF; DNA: TGTGCCAGCAGGATAACAGGGTTTGGTTGGAATGAGCAGTTCTTC
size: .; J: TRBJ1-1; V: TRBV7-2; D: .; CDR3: CASSWTVNTEAFF; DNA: TGTGCCAGCAGCTGGACAGTGAACACTGAAGCTTTCTTT
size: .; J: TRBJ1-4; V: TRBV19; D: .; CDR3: CASSMVAAGGEKLFF; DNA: TGTGCCAGTAGTATGGTGGCAGCCGGTGGTGAAAAACTGTTTTTT
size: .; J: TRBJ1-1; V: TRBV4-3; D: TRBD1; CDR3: CASSQEGLRGTGVGEAFF; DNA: TGCGCCAGCAGCCAAGAAGGGCTGCGGGGGACAGGGGTAGGTGAAGCTTTCTTT
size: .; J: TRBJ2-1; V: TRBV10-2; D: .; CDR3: CATLGQINEQFF; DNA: TGCGCCACCCTGGGGCAGATCAATGAGCAGTTCTTC
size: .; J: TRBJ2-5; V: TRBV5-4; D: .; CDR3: CASSLSGLSPQETQYF; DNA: TGTGCCAGCAGCTTGTCAGGACTAAGCCCTCAAGAGACCCAGTACTTC
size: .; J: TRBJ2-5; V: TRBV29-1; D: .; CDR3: CSVGAGSQQETQYF; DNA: TGCAGCGTGGGGGCCGGGAGCCAACAAGAGACCCAGTACTTC
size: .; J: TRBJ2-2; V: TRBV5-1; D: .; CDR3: CASSLSDSSTGELFF; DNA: TGCGCCAGCAGCTTGTCTGACAGTTCCACCGGGGAGCTGTTTTTT
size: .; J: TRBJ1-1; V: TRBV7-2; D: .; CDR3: CASSLVSMNTEAFF; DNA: TGTGCCAGCAGCTTAGTTTCTATGAACACTGAAGCTTTCTTT
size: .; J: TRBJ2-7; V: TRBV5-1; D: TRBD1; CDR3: CASSFSNWTGGNEQYF; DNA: TGCGCCAGCAGCTTCTCTAACTGGACAGGGGGGAACGAGCAGTACTTC
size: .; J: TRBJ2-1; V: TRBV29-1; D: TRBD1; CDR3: CSVDDRGSSYNEQFF; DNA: TGCAGCGTCGACGACAGGGGGTCATCCTACAATGAGCAGTTCTTC
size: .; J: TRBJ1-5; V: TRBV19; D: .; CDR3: CASSMDQAFNQPQHF; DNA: TGTGCCAGTAGTATGGATCAGGCGTTCAATCAGCCCCAGCATTTT
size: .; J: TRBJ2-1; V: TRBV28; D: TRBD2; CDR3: CASSKQRTSLYTYNEQFF; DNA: TGTGCCAGCAGTAAACAAAGGACTAGCCTTTACACCTACAATGAGCAGTTCTTC
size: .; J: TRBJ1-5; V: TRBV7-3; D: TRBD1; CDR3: CASSLERGQGAQPQHF; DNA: TGTGCCAGCAGCTTAGAAAGGGGACAGGGGGCTCAGCCCCAGCATTTT
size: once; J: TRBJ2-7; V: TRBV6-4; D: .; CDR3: CASRDCTYEQYF; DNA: TGTGCCAGCAGGGACTGTACCTACGAGCAGTACTTC
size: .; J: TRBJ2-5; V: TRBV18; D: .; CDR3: CASSPRVGPQETQYF; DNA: TGTGCCAGCTCACCTCGTGTTGGGCCCCAAGAGACCCAGTACTTC
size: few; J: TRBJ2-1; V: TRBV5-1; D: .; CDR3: CASSLAGPHSYNEQFF; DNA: TGCGCCAGCAGCTTGGCGGGTCCCCACTCCTACAATGAGCAGTTCTTC
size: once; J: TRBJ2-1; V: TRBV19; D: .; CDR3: CASSSQDWANEQFF; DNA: TGTGCCAGTAGTTCGCAGGATTGGGCCAATGAGCAGTTCTTC
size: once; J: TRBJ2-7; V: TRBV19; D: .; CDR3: CASSIGPGEIYEQYF; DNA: TGTGCCAGTAGTATAGGACCAGGGGAGATCTACGAGCAGTACTTC
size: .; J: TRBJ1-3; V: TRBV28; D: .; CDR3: CASRKSGNTIYF; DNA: TGTGCCAGCAGAAAATCTGGAAACACCATATATTTT
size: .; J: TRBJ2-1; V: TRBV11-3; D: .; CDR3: CASSSDRDFYNEQFF; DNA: TGTGCCAGCAGCTCAGACCGGGACTTCTACAATGAGCAGTTCTTC
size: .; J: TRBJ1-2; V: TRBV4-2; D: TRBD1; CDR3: CASSQVDRVSGYTF; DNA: TGTGCCAGCAGCCAAGTAGACAGGGTCTCTGGCTACACCTTC
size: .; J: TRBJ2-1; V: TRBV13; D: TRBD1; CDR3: CASSLEQGPYNEQFF; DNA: TGTGCCAGCAGCTTAGAACAGGGGCCCTACAATGAGCAGTTCTTC
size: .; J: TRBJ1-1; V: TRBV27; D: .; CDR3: CASKEGITEAFF; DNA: TGTGCCAGCAAAGAGGGAATCACTGAAGCTTTCTTT
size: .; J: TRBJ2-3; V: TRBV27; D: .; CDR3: CASSLSSRGGVTDTQYF; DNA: TGTGCCAGCAGTTTATCGTCTCGGGGTGGGGTCACAGATACGCAGTATTTT
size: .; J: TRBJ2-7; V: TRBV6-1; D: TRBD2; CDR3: CASNPAGGDSYEQYF; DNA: TGTGCCAGCAACCCCGCTGGGGGGGACTCCTACGAGCAGTACTTC
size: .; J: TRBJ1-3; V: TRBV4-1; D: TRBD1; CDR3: CASSQDNRGPGNTIYF; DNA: TGCGCCAGCAGCCAGGATAACAGGGGGCCTGGAAACACCATATATTTT
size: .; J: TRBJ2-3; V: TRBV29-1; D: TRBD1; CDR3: CSVERTGGDTQYF; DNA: TGCAGCGTTGAGCGGACAGGGGGGGATACGCAGTATTTT
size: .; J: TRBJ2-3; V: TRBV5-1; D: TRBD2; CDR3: CASSLGVAGSGTQYF; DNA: TGCGCCAGCAGCTTGGGGGTAGCGGGATCAGGTACGCAGTATTTT
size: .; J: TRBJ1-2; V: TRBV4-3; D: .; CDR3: CASSQDSRVIYGYTF; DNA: TGCGCCAGCAGCCAAGATAGCAGGGTTATCTATGGCTACACCTTC
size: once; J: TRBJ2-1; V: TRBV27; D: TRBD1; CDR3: CASSFRGQHSYNEQFF; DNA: TGTGCCAGCAGTTTTCGGGGACAGCACTCCTACAATGAGCAGTTCTTC
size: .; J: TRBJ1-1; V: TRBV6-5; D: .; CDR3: CASSYSGLPNTEAFF; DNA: TGTGCCAGCAGTTACTCCGGGCTCCCGAACACTGAAGCTTTCTTT
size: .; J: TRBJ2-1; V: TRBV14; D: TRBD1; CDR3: CASSQDILGTGNNEQFF; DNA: TGTGCCAGCAGCCAAGATATCCTGGGGACAGGTAACAATGAGCAGTTCTTC
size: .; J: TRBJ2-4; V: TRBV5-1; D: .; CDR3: CASSLGQAVAIQYF; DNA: TGCGCCAGCAGCTTGGGACAGGCTGTAGCCATTCAGTACTTC
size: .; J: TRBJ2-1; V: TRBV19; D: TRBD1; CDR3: CASSGQGMKNEQFF; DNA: TGTGCCAGTAGCGGACAGGGTATGAAGAATGAGCAGTTCTTC
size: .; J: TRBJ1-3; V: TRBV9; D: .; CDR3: CASSLGGYTSGNTIYF; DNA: TGTGCCAGCAGCTTAGGGGGGTATACCTCCGGAAACACCATATATTTT
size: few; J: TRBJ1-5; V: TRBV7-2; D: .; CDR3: CASSLTQDSNQPQHF; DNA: TGTGCCAGCAGCTTGACACAGGATAGCAATCAGCCCCAGCATTTT
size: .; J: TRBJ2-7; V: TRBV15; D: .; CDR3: CATSATRQGAYEQYF; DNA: TGTGCCACCAGCGCGACCCGGCAGGGAGCCTACGAGCAGTACTTC
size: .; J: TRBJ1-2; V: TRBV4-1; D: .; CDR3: CASSQDWLGVGYTF; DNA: TGCGCCAGCAGCCAAGACTGGTTAGGGGTTGGCTACACCTTC
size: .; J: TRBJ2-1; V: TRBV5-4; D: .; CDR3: CASSSNNEQFF; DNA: TGTGCCAGCAGCTCAAACAATGAGCAGTTCTTC
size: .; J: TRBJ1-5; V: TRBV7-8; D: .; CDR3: CASSRLTEESGQPQHF; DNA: TGTGCCAGCAGCCGATTGACAGAAGAAAGTGGTCAGCCCCAGCATTTT
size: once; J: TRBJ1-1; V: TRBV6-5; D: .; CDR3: CASSYGGRDEAFF; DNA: TGTGCCAGCAGTTACGGGGGGCGGGATGAAGCTTTCTTT
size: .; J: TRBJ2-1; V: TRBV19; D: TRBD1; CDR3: CASRGTEWGIYNEQFF; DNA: TGTGCCAGTAGAGGGACAGAGTGGGGAATATACAATGAGCAGTTCTTC
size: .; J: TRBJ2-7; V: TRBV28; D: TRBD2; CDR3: CASSFLSGSRYEQYF; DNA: TGTGCCAGCAGTTTTCTTAGCGGGAGCCGCTACGAGCAGTACTTC
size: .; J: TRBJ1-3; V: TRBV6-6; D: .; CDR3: CASSTAGNTIYF; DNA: TGTGCCAGCAGCACAGCTGGAAACACCATATATTTT
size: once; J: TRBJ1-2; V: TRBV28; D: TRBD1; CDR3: CASSLGPQGALGYTF; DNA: TGTGCCAGCAGTTTAGGCCCCCAGGGGGCGCTTGGCTACACCTTC
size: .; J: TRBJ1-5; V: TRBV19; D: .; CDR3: CASLERSNQPQHF; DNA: TGTGCCAGTTTAGAGCGTAGCAATCAGCCCCAGCATTTT
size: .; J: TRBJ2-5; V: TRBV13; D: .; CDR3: CASSLGSSREGLEAQYF; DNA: TGTGCCAGCAGCTTAGGCTCATCGCGGGAAGGGCTGGAGGCCCAGTACTTC
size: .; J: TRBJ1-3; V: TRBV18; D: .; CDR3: CASSPGTGSGNTIYF; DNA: TGTGCCAGCTCACCGGGTACCGGCTCTGGAAACACCATATATTTT
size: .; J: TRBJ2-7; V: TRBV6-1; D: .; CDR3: CASSLIWSGEGEQYF; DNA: TGTGCCAGCAGTCTTATATGGTCAGGGGAAGGCGAGCAGTACTTC
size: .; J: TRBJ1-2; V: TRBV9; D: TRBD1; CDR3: CASSAAPDRASYGYTF; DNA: TGTGCCAGCAGCGCCGCCCCGGACAGGGCATCCTATGGCTACACCTTC
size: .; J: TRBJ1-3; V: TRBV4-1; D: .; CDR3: CASSQTEMSSGNTIYF; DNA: TGCGCCAGCAGCCAAACAGAGATGAGCTCTGGAAACACCATATATTTT
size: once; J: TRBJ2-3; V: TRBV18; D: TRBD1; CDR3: CASSPGQGRIDTQYF; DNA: TGTGCCAGCTCACCCGGACAGGGCCGGATAGATACGCAGTATTTT
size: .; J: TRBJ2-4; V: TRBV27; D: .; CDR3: CASSSGNTRPGARGVAKNIQYF; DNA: TGTGCCAGCAGTTCAGGAAATACAAGACCGGGGGCCCGTGGGGTGGCCAAAAACATTCAGTACTTC
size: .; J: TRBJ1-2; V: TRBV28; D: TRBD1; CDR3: CASSLTGYNYGYTF; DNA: TGTGCCAGCAGTTTGACAGGGTATAACTATGGCTACACCTTC
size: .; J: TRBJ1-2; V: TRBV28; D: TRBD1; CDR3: CASSPPGTGAWGYTF; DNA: TGTGCCAGCAGTCCTCCAGGGACAGGGGCTTGGGGCTACACCTTC
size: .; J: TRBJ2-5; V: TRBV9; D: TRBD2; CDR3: CASSPTSVRETQYF; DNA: TGTGCCAGCAGCCCGACTAGCGTTCGGGAGACCCAGTACTTC